Shown below are 4 T cell receptor beta chains from a single sample sequenced in a study of CD8+ T cells in alopecia areata. As the sequencing template, cDNA was produced by extracting RNA and reverse transcribing it. Sequenced by immunoSEQ multiplex PCR; TCRdb stores in-frame clones only, minus some. The sample comprises 200,000 to 250,000 clones, around three fifths of which are singletons, and approximately 0.44% rests with the top ten. This material consisted of CD4+ T cells sorted from blood, taken at week 0. All receptors come from a human donor with alopecia areata.

The CDR3 loop reads CASRVGLAGYSTDTQYF. The CDR3 bases are TGTGCCAGCAGGGTGGGACTAGCGGGGTATAGCACAGATACGCAGTATTTT. The chain employs TRBV7-2 and TRBJ2-3; 13 bases are shared with TRBD2. Losses at the gene ends were 6 bases for V and 0 bases for J; bases not matched to a gene: 6. The CDR3 has 17 amino acids. Germline V CDR1 and CDR2: SGHTA, FQGNSA.

This clone has only one observation. The V gene is TRBV14, the J gene TRBJ1-2, with D possibly matching TRBD1 (6 bases). The length of the CDR3 is 17 residues. The germline V gene encodes CDR1 SGHDN and CDR2 FVKESK. V was clipped by 3 bases and J by 0 bases, with 17 bases between them. The CDR3 DNA is TGTGCCAGCAGCCATAGGGACACCGGGTTCGCTAACTATGGCTACACCTTC. Protein sequence: CASSHRDTGFANYGYTF.

This chain uses TRBV29-1 with TRBJ2-1; perhaps TRBD1 as D (6 bases). The V and J ends lost 2 bases and 9 bases respectively, with 17 bases between them. CDR1 is SQVTM, CDR2 ANQGSEA, per germline. The CDR3 runs 14 residues. The CDR3 DNA follows: TGCAGCGTTGAACCCCTCAGGGGCGGCACTGAGCAGTTCTTC. Encoded protein: CSVEPLRGGTEQFF.

The J gene is TRBJ1-1, the V gene TRBV18; TRBD1 might be the D (6 bases). Germline assignment: CDR1 KGHSH and CDR2 LQKENI. The CDR3 loop spans 15 amino acids. V lost 4 bases to trimming and J lost 1 base, with 13 bases between them. The CDR3 DNA follows: TGTGCCAGCTCACTCAATCCGGGGGCGAACACTGAAGCTTTCTTT. Its protein is CASSLNPGANTEAFF. Full variable domain (missing parts from reference TRBV18 and TRBJ1-1): NAGVMQNPRHLVRRRGQEARLRCSPMKGHSHVYWYRQLPEEGLKFMVYLQKENIIDESGMPKERFSAEFPKEGPSILRIQQVVRGDSAAYFCASSLNPGANTEAFFGQGTRLTVV.